Each of the 10 T cell receptor beta chains below was sequenced from the same sample in a study of Graves' ophthalmopathy and Graves' hyperthyroidism. RNA transcripts provided the template for amplifying TCR beta CDR3 regions. Second-round multiplex PCR followed a first-round RT-PCR using HTBI primers. Via MiXCR, TCRdb re-called the multiplex PCR reads, giving one row per CDR3 protein. Of roughly 700,000 distinct CDR3 sequences listed, around 40% are singletons. The specimen was peripheral blood. The receptors shown here come from an adult man with Graves' ophthalmopathy.

The chain recombines TRBV20-1 with TRBJ2-7; tentatively, D is TRBD2 (6 bases). The CDR3 sequence is 14 residues long. The V end was cut by 3 bases, the J end by 3 bases, with 15 bases between. The V gene's germline CDR1 is DFQATT and CDR2 SNEGSKA (reference sequence). This chain's CDR3 is CSASWGVGGYEQYF. CDR3 bases: TGCAGTGCTAGTTGGGGGGTTGGTGGCTACGAGCAGTACTTC.

Only a few counts were recorded for this clonotype. The rearrangement uses TRBV3-1 and TRBJ2-2, with 7 bases fitting TRBD1. From germline, CDR1 is LGHDT and CDR2 YNNKEL (reference sequence). The CDR3 sequence is 14 residues long. The J segment lost 3 bases and the V segment lost 6 bases, leaving 4 bases of the junction unmatched. CDR3 region: CASSIQGYTGELFF. The CDR3 region has the DNA TGTGCCAGCAGTATACAGGGGTACACCGGGGAGCTGTTTTTT.

This chain connects TRBV19 to TRBJ2-7; no reliable D call. The CDR3 length is 12 residues. Trimming took off 7 bases at V and 6 bases at J, with 13 bases between the two ends. The germline V gene has CDR1 LNHDA and CDR2 SQIVND (reference sequence). The CDR3 region has the DNA TGTGCCAGTAAAGGCAGATCAGGCGAGCAGTACTTC. Amino acids: CASKGRSGEQYF. Full variable domain (missing parts from reference TRBV19 and TRBJ2-7): DGGITQSPKYLFRKEGQNVTLSCEQNLNHDAMYWYRQDPGQGLRLIYYSQIVNDFQKGDIAEGYSVSREKKESFPLTVTSAQKNPTAFYLCASKGRSGEQYFGPGTRLTVT.

V is TRBV7-9 and J is TRBJ2-7; TRBD1 aligns across 7 bases. The CDR3 totals 14 residues. Germline CDR1 reads SEHNR; CDR2 reads FQNEAQ (reference sequence). Losses at the gene ends were 5 bases for V and 1 base for J; bases not matched to a gene: 5. This chain's CDR3 is CASSAGQESYEQYF. The CDR3 DNA reads as TGTGCCAGCAGCGCCGGACAGGAGTCCTACGAGCAGTACTTC.

This clonotype occurred a few times. V gene TRBV20-1 combines with J gene TRBJ1-1, with 8 bases lining up with TRBD1. From germline, CDR1 is DFQATT and CDR2 SNEGSKA (reference sequence). Trimming removed 4 bases from V and 4 bases from J; junction bases left unmatched: 8. This CDR3 is 14 amino acids long. The CDR3 nucleotides read TGCAGTGCTACCCAGGGGGCGTTAGGCACTGAAGCTTTCTTT. It encodes CSATQGALGTEAFF.

This clonotype has only one observation. This chain connects TRBV24-1 to TRBJ2-3, with TRBD2 identical over 8 bases. J gave up 3 bases and V 1 base, and 5 bases lay outside the gene matches. This CDR3 contains 16 residues. CDR1 KGHDR and CDR2 SFDVKD come from the germline V gene. The CDR3 spells CATSDFRREGTDTQYF. CDR3 DNA sequence: TGTGCCACCAGTGATTTTAGACGGGAGGGGACAGATACGCAGTATTTT.

This clonotype was observed at least ten times. The chain employs TRBV20-1 and TRBJ2-7, with D possibly being TRBD2 (6 bases). Germline assignment: CDR1 DFQATT and CDR2 SNEGSKA (reference sequence). The CDR3 contains 13 residues. V was trimmed by 5 bases and J by 1 base, leaving 12 bases between them. CDR3 in DNA: TGCAGTGCTCCCCGGGGGTCTTCCTACGAGCAGTACTTC. Translating it yields CSAPRGSSYEQYF.

The chain joins TRBV25-1 to TRBJ1-5, with TRBD1 matching over 8 bases. Germline V gives CDR1 MGHDK, CDR2 SYGVNS. The CDR3 loop spans 17 amino acids. V gave up 5 bases and J gave up 2 bases; unmatched junction bases: 11. The CDR3 protein is CASSTQRTGRGNQPQHF. DNA of the CDR3: TGTGCCAGCAGTACCCAAAGGACAGGGAGGGGCAATCAGCCCCAGCATTTT.

V usage is TRBV25-1 and J usage is TRBJ2-7; 13 bases align to TRBD2. There are 16 residues in the CDR3. The junction had 6 bases not matched to a gene; V was cut back by 5 bases and J by 2 bases. Germline lookup yields CDR1 MGHDK and CDR2 SYGVNS. The CDR3 is CASSPGLAGRAYEQYF. The DNA of the CDR3 is TGTGCCAGCAGTCCGGGACTAGCGGGAAGAGCCTACGAGCAGTACTTC.

The rearrangement links TRBV6-4 to TRBJ1-1; D is undetermined. Germline V gene sequence: CDR1 MRHNA, CDR2 SNTAGT. This CDR3 contains 16 residues. Between the trimmed V and J ends, which lost 3 bases and 4 bases, there was a span of 18 bases. The CDR3 coding sequence is TGTGCCAGCAGTGAATGGGCCACGGGTGTGAGCACTGAAGCTTTCTTT. As protein: CASSEWATGVSTEAFF.